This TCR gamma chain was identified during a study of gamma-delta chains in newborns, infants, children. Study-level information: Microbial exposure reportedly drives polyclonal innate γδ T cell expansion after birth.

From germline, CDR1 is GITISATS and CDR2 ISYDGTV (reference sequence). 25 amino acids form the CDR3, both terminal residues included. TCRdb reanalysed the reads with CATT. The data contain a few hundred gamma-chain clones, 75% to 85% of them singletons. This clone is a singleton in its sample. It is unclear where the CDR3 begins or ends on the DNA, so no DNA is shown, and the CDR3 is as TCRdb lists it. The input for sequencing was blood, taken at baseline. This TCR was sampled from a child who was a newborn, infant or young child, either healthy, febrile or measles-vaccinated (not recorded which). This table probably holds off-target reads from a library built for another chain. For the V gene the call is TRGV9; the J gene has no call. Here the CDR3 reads CACDWGTPSSWDTRQMFFGTGIKLF.